This entry lists 18 T cell receptor beta chains sequenced from one sample in a study of shared clonotypes between healthy human individuals. The method was immunoSEQ multiplex PCR; TCRdb's version includes in-frame clones alone and lacks a portion of them. The sample carries roughly 2,300,000 clones, 85% to 95% recorded once. The sequenced material came from naive CD4+ T cells from PBMCs. Subset of the sample: CD45RA+ positively selected. These TCRs come from a man in his late teens or twenties in good health. Some clones in this sample may be carry-over from other donors' samples.

The chain uses TRBV2 and TRBJ2-5; 14 bases fit TRBD2. The CDR3 has 14 amino acids. The J segment lost 5 bases and the V segment lost 6 bases, leaving 2 bases of the junction unmatched. Germline V CDR1 and CDR2: SNHLY, FYNNEI. This chain's CDR3 is CASRWTSGRETQYF. The CDR3 nucleotides read TGTGCCAGCAGATGGACTAGCGGGAGGGAGACCCAGTACTTC.

The chain is built from TRBV27 and TRBJ2-1; 8 nucleotides line up with TRBD2. Germline assignment: CDR1 MNHEY and CDR2 SMNVEV (reference sequence). There are 15 residues in the CDR3. The V and J ends lost 2 bases and 5 bases, in that order; junction bases with no gene match: 5. The CDR3 DNA sequence: TGTGCCAGCAGTTTACGGGCGGGAGGCAACAATGAGCAGTTCTTC. Translated, it gives CASSLRAGGNNEQFF.

The chain links TRBV6-1 to TRBJ2-7; 7 bases map to TRBD1. V shed 6 bases and J 2 bases; nucleotides not matched to a gene: 7. The CDR3 sequence is 14 residues long. Germline assignment: CDR1 MNHNS and CDR2 SASEGT. The CDR3 sequence: CASSLGQRAYEQYF. In DNA form, the CDR3 reads TGTGCCAGCAGCCTGGGACAGAGAGCCTACGAGCAGTACTTC.

About this clone: Distinct nucleotide sequences in the sample also encode this CDR3. This rearrangement joins TRBV7-9 to TRBJ1-2, with unresolved D. The CDR3 length is 14 residues. The ends were cut back, 1 base at V and 1 base at J, with 7 bases in the middle. The germline CDR1 and CDR2 sequences are SEHNR and FQNEAQ (reference sequence). CDR3 in DNA: TGTGCCAGCAGCTTAGAGGGCAGTAACTATGGCTACACCTTC. This gives the protein CASSLEGSNYGYTF. The full variable domain, its missing parts supplied by reference TRBV7-9 and TRBJ1-2, is DTGVSQNPRHKITKRGQNVTFRCDPISEHNRLYWYRQTLGQGPEFLTYFQNEAQLEKSRLLSDRFSAERPKGSFSTLEIQRTEQGDSAMYLCASSLEGSNYGYTFGSGTRLTVV.

This clone has more than one count but fewer than ten. The sample contains more than one DNA sequence encoding this CDR3. The J gene is TRBJ1-2, the V gene TRBV28; D gene ambiguous. Germline V gives CDR1 MDHEN, CDR2 SYDVKM. The CDR3 spans 12 residues. V was clipped by 3 bases and J by 6 bases, with 8 bases between them. The DNA of the CDR3 is TGTGCCAGCAGTTTTCGGTCCGATGGCTACACCTTC. It is translated as CASSFRSDGYTF.

This clone showed up just once. The chain links TRBV7-9 to TRBJ2-1, with 15 bases identical to TRBD2. V lost 5 bases, J lost 6 bases, and 8 bases stayed unmatched. CDR1 SEHNR and CDR2 FQNEAQ come from the germline V gene (reference sequence). CDR3 length: 17 residues. CDR3 in amino acids: CASSPRTSGRAFNEQFF. The CDR3 DNA follows: TGTGCCAGCAGCCCCAGGACTAGCGGGAGGGCCTTCAATGAGCAGTTCTTC.

The CDR3 is CASSSLRQGARQETQYF. The CDR3 bases are TGCGCCAGCAGTTCCCTGAGACAGGGGGCTCGTCAAGAGACCCAGTACTTC. The rearrangement uses TRBV10-2 and TRBJ2-5, with 10 bases that match TRBD1. The CDR3 is 17 residues long. Germline CDR1 WSHSY, CDR2 SAAADI. J was trimmed by 2 bases and V by 5 bases; bases with no gene match: 11.

The chain links TRBV30 to TRBJ1-1, with 7 bases that match TRBD1. The V and J ends lost 3 bases and 1 base, in that order; junction bases with no gene match: 8. From germline, CDR1 is GTSNPN and CDR2 SVGIG (reference sequence). The CDR3 runs to 15 residues. The CDR3 sequence: CAWSVQGTENTEAFF. Written as DNA, the CDR3 is TGTGCCTGGAGCGTCCAAGGGACAGAGAACACTGAAGCTTTCTTT.

The table lists this clone with a count of one. The chain combines TRBV7-2 with TRBJ2-3, with D unresolved. From germline, CDR1 is SGHTA and CDR2 FQGNSA. V was pared by 6 bases and J by 1 base, with 17 bases between. This CDR3 region has 16 residues. The CDR3: CASSWAGSPGTDTQYF. CDR3 DNA: TGTGCCAGCAGTTGGGCAGGATCCCCTGGCACAGATACGCAGTATTTT.

The chain couples TRBV6-5 to TRBJ1-2; 8 bases line up with TRBD1. This CDR3 comprises 12 residues. CDR1 is MNHEY, CDR2 SVGAGI, per germline. V gave up 7 bases and J gave up 7 bases; unmatched junction bases: 5. The CDR3 DNA follows: TGTGCCAGCAAGGGACAGGTCTTTGGCTACACCTTC. Translated: CASKGQVFGYTF.

V and J are TRBV27 and TRBJ2-3; 10 positions agree with TRBD2. The CDR3 spans 14 residues. Germline V gives CDR1 MNHEY, CDR2 SMNVEV (reference sequence). V lost 6 bases and J lost 5; bases outside the gene matches: 5. Here the CDR3 reads CASRQAGGQDTQYF. Written as DNA, the CDR3 is TGTGCCAGCAGGCAAGCGGGAGGGCAAGATACGCAGTATTTT.

The chain links TRBV30 to TRBJ2-5; possibly TRBD2 for D (5 bases). This CDR3 spans 14 amino acids. The germline V gene encodes CDR1 GTSNPN and CDR2 SVGIG (reference sequence). Between the trimmed V and J ends, which lost 1 base and 4 bases, there was a span of 13 bases. The CDR3 coding sequence is TGTGCCTGGAGTGCGGACCTCCGGGGAGAGACCCAGTACTTC. It specifies CAWSADLRGETQYF.

This sequence joins TRBV4-3 and TRBJ2-7; 16 bases are shared with TRBD2. V lost 3 bases, J lost 7 bases, and 0 bases stayed unmatched. Germline V gene sequence: CDR1 LGHNA, CDR2 YSLEER. The CDR3 is 14 residues long. The CDR3 DNA sequence: TGCGCCAGCAGCCAGGGACTAGCGGGAGGGGAGCAGTACTTC. This codes for CASSQGLAGGEQYF.

The chain employs TRBV19 and TRBJ2-5; D may be TRBD1 (6 bases). The CDR3 is 15 amino acids. Trimming removed 5 bases at V and 0 bases at J, with 13 bases between. Germline V gives CDR1 LNHDA, CDR2 SQIVND (reference sequence). This chain's CDR3 is CASSPRGHHQETQYF. CDR3 in DNA: TGTGCCAGTAGTCCGAGGGGACACCACCAAGAGACCCAGTACTTC.

V usage is TRBV5-8 and J usage is TRBJ1-5; TRBD1 agrees at 7 bases. V trimming: 4 bases; J trimming: 3 bases; junction bases outside the gene matches: 7. Germline V gene data show CDR1 as SGHTS and CDR2 as YDEGEE. This CDR3 spans 15 amino acids. CDR3 DNA: TGTGCCAGCAGCGGCCGGGACAGTCTCAATCAGCCCCAGCATTTT. Protein: CASSGRDSLNQPQHF.

This clone turned up a few times. This specimen includes other DNA sequences encoding the same CDR3. The chain carries TRBV2 and TRBJ2-3; TRBD2 agrees at 12 bases. The CDR3 contains 15 residues. In germline, CDR1 is SNHLY, CDR2 FYNNEI. Trimming cost V 6 bases and J 0 bases; bases outside gene matches: 1. Here the CDR3 DNA reads TGTGCCAGCAGCGGGACTAGCGGGAGCACAGATACGCAGTATTTT. It is translated as CASSGTSGSTDTQYF.

The genes are TRBV7-6 and TRBJ2-6; D may be TRBD2 (5 bases). Germline V gives CDR1 SGHVS, CDR2 FNYEAQ. This CDR3 contains 18 residues. V shed 2 bases and J shed 4 bases, with 18 bases lying between them. CDR3 protein: CASSLSPGLAGGANVLTF. The CDR3, as DNA: TGTGCCAGCAGCTTAAGCCCAGGTTTGGCGGGCGGGGCCAACGTCCTGACTTTC.

The rearrangement uses TRBV30 and TRBJ1-2, with TRBD1 as a possible D gene (5 bases). This CDR3 comprises 19 residues. CDR1 and CDR2 (germline): GTSNPN, SVGIG (reference sequence). The V end lost 4 bases, the J end lost 4 bases, and 31 bases lay between the germline ends. The CDR3 DNA reads as TGTGCCTGGACTAGTGTACTTGGGGCGAAAGGCGAACCAACCTATGGCTACACCTTC. Translated, it gives CAWTSVLGAKGEPTYGYTF.